This T cell receptor (beta chain) originates from a study of T cells after yellow fever vaccination. TCRdb passed the 5' RACE reads through MiXCR, listing each CDR3 protein once. The sample contains some 150,000 distinct CDR3 sequences, around 8.5% of which appear only once. J lost 5 bases, V lost 5 bases, and 6 bases had no gene match. Germline loops: CDR1 SQVTM, CDR2 ANQGSEA. The CDR3 sequence is 14 residues long. This receptor was obtained from a man between 18 and 35 years old who received the YFV17D yellow fever vaccine. Source: CD8+ T cells sorted from PBMCs, taken 45 days after the yellow fever booster vaccination. The chain carries TRBV29-1 and TRBJ2-5; the match to TRBD1 covers 12 bases. The chain's CDR3 is CSVYRDRGLETQYF. The DNA of the CDR3 is TGCAGCGTTTACCGGGACAGGGGGCTCGAGACCCAGTACTTC.